The 7 T cell receptor beta chains in this list originate from one sample, sequenced in a study of OX40 agonist ivuxolimab in advanced cancers. Here immunoSEQ multiplex PCR was the method, and the copy in TCRdb shows in-frame clones only, minus some. In the table there are about 77,000 clones, about nine tenths of which are singletons. The material was CD4+ or CD8+ T cells sorted from blood, obtained in a trial of the OX40 agonist ivuxolimab. Source of these receptors: an adult with an advanced solid tumor such as melanoma, head and neck, liver or kidney cancer.

A single count supports this clone. The V gene is TRBV19, the J gene TRBJ1-1, with D possibly TRBD1 on 6 matching bases. This CDR3 has 17 residues. Germline V lookup: CDR1 LNHDA, CDR2 SQIVND (reference sequence). The V end was cut by 7 bases, the J end by 0 bases, with 21 bases between. CDR3 sequence: CASTPRRGGLMNTEAFF. As DNA, the CDR3 is TGTGCCAGTACCCCGAGGAGGGGGGGACTGATGAACACTGAAGCTTTCTTT.

The count of this clone is one. The rearrangement joins TRBV28 to TRBJ2-1, with D possibly being TRBD1 or TRBD2 (5 bases each). CDR1 and CDR2 (germline): MDHEN, SYDVKM. Trimming removed 4 bases at V and 0 bases at J, with 22 bases between. This CDR3 spans 19 amino acids. The CDR3 sequence: CASSSSGRDRLFSYNEQFF. For the CDR3, the DNA is TGTGCCAGCAGTTCCTCGGGACGGGATCGGCTTTTCTCCTACAATGAGCAGTTCTTC.

The chain is built from TRBV5-4 and TRBJ1-1, with D possibly TRBD1 on 6 matching bases. Germline CDR1 reads SGHNT; CDR2 reads YYREEE (reference sequence). The CDR3 runs to 14 residues. Trimming removed 7 bases from V and 0 bases from J, with 13 bases in between. CDR3 sequence: CASHQGHMNTEAFF. CDR3 nucleotides: TGTGCCAGCCACCAGGGACACATGAACACTGAAGCTTTCTTT.

The V and J genes are TRBV28 and TRBJ1-2; D gene uncertain. From germline, CDR1 is MDHEN and CDR2 SYDVKM. This CDR3 has 12 residues. Trimming removed 5 bases from V and 4 bases from J, with 8 bases in between. The DNA of the CDR3 is TGTGCCAGCAGTCTGAGGATCTATGGCTACACCTTC. Protein: CASSLRIYGYTF.

CDR3 sequence: CASSLAIRTEAFF. Here the CDR3 DNA reads TGTGCCAGCAGCTTAGCTATCAGGACTGAAGCTTTCTTT. V gene TRBV7-2 combines with J gene TRBJ1-1; D not resolved. Trimming stripped 0 bases from V and 5 bases from J, with 7 bases between. Germline V gene sequence: CDR1 SGHTA, CDR2 FQGNSA. The CDR3 is 13 residues long.

The J gene is TRBJ2-1, the V gene TRBV6-6; the match to TRBD2 covers 7 bases. Germline V gives CDR1 MNHNY, CDR2 SVGAGI (reference sequence). J lost 9 bases, V lost 6 bases, and 5 bases had no gene match. The CDR3 is made up of 12 amino acids. DNA of the CDR3: TGTGCCAGCAGGCTTTCGGGAGGTGAGCAGTTCTTC. Residues: CASRLSGGEQFF.

This chain joins TRBV7-9 and TRBJ2-3; no clear D. There are 13 residues in the CDR3. CDR1 and CDR2 (germline): SEHNR, FQNEAQ (reference sequence). Trimming stripped 5 bases from V and 0 bases from J, with 6 bases between. CDR3: CASSRASTDTQYF. The CDR3 nucleotides are TGTGCCAGCAGCCGGGCGAGCACAGATACGCAGTATTTT.